The T cell receptor (beta chain) described here comes from a study of T cells in localized non-small cell lung cancer. Sequencing was performed with immunoSEQ multiplex PCR; in TCRdb, only in-frame clones are kept and a portion is missing. The sample has roughly 70,000 clones, 70% to 90% seen once; the top ten hold about a fifth. This CDR3 is built from 17 residues. The germline CDR1 and CDR2 sequences are SGHRS and YFSETQ. With 0 bases removed from V and 2 bases from J, the gap between germline ends came to 16 bases. The V and J genes are TRBV5-1 and TRBJ2-3; D is uncertain. The sequence was obtained from a male donor at least 60 years old with stage III squamous cell lung carcinoma. This material consisted of peripheral blood, taken before any cancer treatment. As DNA, the CDR3 is TGCGCCAGCAGCTTGGATAGTACCCCCCCGGACACAGATACGCAGTATTTT. As protein: CASSLDSTPPDTDTQYF.